A selection of T cell receptor beta chains follows, all from one sample in a study of blood T cell repertoires in COVID-19. Libraries were prepared by immunoSEQ multiplex PCR; TCRdb keeps only in-frame clonotypes and omits some of them. Of about 100,000 clones listed, roughly nine tenths were seen once; the top ten hold about 2.2%. The sample consisted of peripheral blood. The receptors come from a man aged 45-60 years with active COVID-19. Both conserved end residues are part of each CDR3. The order of the fields is J gene, clone size, V gene, D gene, CDR3 DNA, CDR3 protein. A D gene is named only where the DNA matches it firmly. A row's size may be missing; if present it is once, few, many or a size class.

TRBJ2-2 . TRBV29-1 TRBD1 TGCAGCGTTGAAGATCAAATCGGGACAGGGCCGAACACCGGGGAGCTGTTTTTT CSVEDQIGTGPNTGELFF
TRBJ2-1 . TRBV7-9 TRBD2 TGTGCCAGCAGCTTAGGTTTGAGGGAGGGCTATGAGCAGTTCTTC CASSLGLREGYEQFF
TRBJ2-1 . TRBV24-1 . TGTGCCACCCGGGCCACCCGGGGGGCCAATGAGCAGTTCTTC CATRATRGANEQFF
TRBJ2-1 . TRBV5-1 . TGCGCCAGCAGCGCCAGACAGAGCTCCTACAATGAGCAGTTCTTC CASSARQSSYNEQFF
TRBJ2-5 . TRBV5-1 TRBD2 TGCGCCAGCAGCTTGGCCGGGGGAGGGGTCCAAGAGACCCAGTACTTC CASSLAGGGVQETQYF
TRBJ1-2 . TRBV3-1/TRBV3-2 . TGTGCCAGCAGCCCGGACAGAAACTATGGCTACACCTTC CASSPDRNYGYTF
TRBJ1-1 once TRBV5-1 . TGCGCCAGCAGCTACATCGGAGGGGAGACTGAAGCTTTCTTT CASSYIGGETEAFF
TRBJ2-7 . TRBV19 TRBD1 TGTGCCAGTAGTTCCGGGACAGGGGTCTACGAGCAGTACTTC CASSSGTGVYEQYF
TRBJ1-2 few TRBV19 . TGTGCCAGTAGTATAGATTTACGGGGTACTAACTATGGCTACACCTTC CASSIDLRGTNYGYTF
TRBJ1-3 . TRBV3-1/TRBV3-2 . TGTGCCAGCAGCGATTCGGGGGGAGGAAGCACCATATATTTT CASSDSGGGSTIYF
TRBJ1-2 . TRBV6-6 . TGTGCCAGCATTCCGGGACAAGGCTATGGCTACACCTTC CASIPGQGYGYTF
TRBJ2-3 . TRBV2 . TGTGCCAGCAGTGAAAAGGGGCGGGGGCCCACAGATACGCAGTATTTT CASSEKGRGPTDTQYF
TRBJ2-3 . TRBV9 . TGTGCCAGCAGCGTAGTTAGCAGCACAGATACGCAGTATTTT CASSVVSSTDTQYF
TRBJ2-5 . TRBV29-1 TRBD2 TGCAGCGGACGAGCGGGAGGGCGAGAGACCCAGTACTTC CSGRAGGRETQYF
TRBJ1-2 . TRBV12-3/TRBV12-4 . TGTGCCAGCAGAACAATACAGGGTGGCTACACCTTC CASRTIQGGYTF
TRBJ2-1 few TRBV7-2 . TGTGCCAGCAGCTGGACAGTTTACAATGAGCAGTTCTTC CASSWTVYNEQFF
TRBJ1-4 . TRBV7-8 . TGTGCCAGCAGCTTGGGAATAGGGGAAGAGGCAACTAATGAAAAACTGTTTTTT CASSLGIGEEATNEKLFF
TRBJ2-5 once TRBV15 TRBD2 TGTGCCACCAGCAGAGCTATTAGCGGGGGCGAGACCCAGTACTTC CATSRAISGGETQYF
TRBJ2-3 few TRBV7-9 . TGTGCCAGCAGCCCCCCTAGCACAGATACGCAGTATTTT CASSPPSTDTQYF
TRBJ1-4 . TRBV5-8 . TGTGCCAGCAGCTGGGGCCGGGAAAAACTGTTTTTT CASSWGREKLFF
TRBJ1-1 . TRBV6-5 TRBD1 TGTGCCAGCAGTTATCGACAGGGTCACACTGAAGCTTTCTTT CASSYRQGHTEAFF
TRBJ1-2 . TRBV6-5 TRBD1 TGTGCCAGCAGCTTCGACAGGGGTCCTTATGGCTACACCTTC CASSFDRGPYGYTF
TRBJ1-2 once TRBV4-1 . TGCGCCAGCAGCCACTCCTGGGGATCAGGGAGGGGAGAGGGCTACACCTTC CASSHSWGSGRGEGYTF
TRBJ1-1 . TRBV18 TRBD1 TGTGCCAGCTCCGGACAGGCAAACACTGAAGCTTTCTTT CASSGQANTEAFF
TRBJ2-2 . TRBV5-4 . TGTGCCAGCAGCGTCGGGACTCCGAACACCGGGGAGCTGTTTTTT CASSVGTPNTGELFF
TRBJ2-3 . TRBV7-9 . TGTGCCAGCGGTGTCGGAGGGCTGACAGATACGCAGTATTTT CASGVGGLTDTQYF
TRBJ2-2 . TRBV7-3 TRBD1 TGTGCCAGCAGCACCGGGACAGATAACACCGGGGAGCTGTTTTTT CASSTGTDNTGELFF
TRBJ1-1 . TRBV3-1/TRBV3-2 . TGTGCCAGCAGCCCTTTGGGAAAGGGGACTGAAGCTTTCTTT CASSPLGKGTEAFF
TRBJ1-5 . TRBV9 . TGTGCCAGCAGCCCGAGCGGGAATCAGCCCCAGCATTTT CASSPSGNQPQHF
TRBJ2-3 once TRBV11-3 TRBD2 TGTGCCAGCGCCTCCCCGGGACTAGCGGGTTCCACAGATACGCAGTATTTT CASASPGLAGSTDTQYF
TRBJ2-1 . TRBV4-1 TRBD2 TGCGCCAGCAGCCAGAGCGGGGGGGCATCCTACAATGAGCAGTTCTTC CASSQSGGASYNEQFF
TRBJ1-1 . TRBV10-1 . TGCGCCAGCAGTCGTGGCGCGGGCCGGGACACTGAAGCTTTCTTT CASSRGAGRDTEAFF
TRBJ1-6 . TRBV7-6 . TGTGCCAGCAGCTTAAGGGGGGGGCAAAAGGAATCACCCCTCCACTTT CASSLRGGQKESPLHF
TRBJ1-4 . TRBV6-1 . TGTGCCAGCAGTGAGAACGTAGCAGGGTTGGTAAAACTGTTTTTT CASSENVAGLVKLFF
TRBJ2-2 . TRBV7-8 . TGTGCCAGCAGCTGGATAGAAGCCGGGGACGGGGAGCTGTTTTTT CASSWIEAGDGELFF
TRBJ2-2 . TRBV5-1 . TGCGCCAGCATGGGGGGAACCGCGAACACCGGGGAGCTGTTTTTT CASMGGTANTGELFF
TRBJ2-1 . TRBV29-1 TRBD2 TGCAGCGTCCGACGGCGGGAGGGCAGCAATGAGCAGTTCTTC CSVRRREGSNEQFF
TRBJ2-1 . TRBV18 TRBD2 TGTGCCAGCTCACCACCGGTATCTGGCGGGAGGGCCTCCTACAATGAGCAGTTCTTC CASSPPVSGGRASYNEQFF
TRBJ1-2 . TRBV18 TRBD1 TGTGCCAGCTCACTCCGGGACAGTTATGGCTACACCTTC CASSLRDSYGYTF
TRBJ1-1 . TRBV29-1 . TGCAGCGTTGTAACAGGCACTGAAGCTTTCTTT CSVVTGTEAFF
TRBJ2-3 few TRBV19 TRBD1 TGTGCCAGTAACACAGGGGTCAGCACAGATACGCAGTATTTT CASNTGVSTDTQYF
TRBJ2-1 . TRBV12-3/TRBV12-4 . TGTGCCAGCAGCCCCTCTGAGGACAGAGAGCAGTTCTTC CASSPSEDREQFF
TRBJ1-2 . TRBV10-1 . TGCGCCAGCAGTGAGTCGATAGGGAGAGGCTACACCTTC CASSESIGRGYTF
TRBJ1-4 . TRBV7-9 . TGTGCCAGCAGGCAATCGACAGCAACTAATGAAAAACTGTTTTTT CASRQSTATNEKLFF
TRBJ2-5 . TRBV7-8 . TGTGCCAGCAGCTTAGCCGGGACACCCCAAGAGACCCAGTACTTC CASSLAGTPQETQYF
TRBJ1-4 . TRBV11-2 . TGTGCCAGCAGCTGGGGGCGAGGGACTAATGAAAAACTGTTTTTT CASSWGRGTNEKLFF
TRBJ1-1 . TRBV2 . TGTGCTTCGGAGGGGCTTACTGAAGCTTTCTTT CASEGLTEAFF
TRBJ2-3 . TRBV27 . TGTGCCAGCAGTTTATCACGGGGCACAGATACGCAGTATTTT CASSLSRGTDTQYF
TRBJ1-5 . TRBV15 . TGTGCCACCAGCAGAGATCTGAGGGAACCCCAGCATTTT CATSRDLREPQHF
TRBJ2-3 . TRBV2 . TGTGCCAGCAGTGTAGGGGCGCTACCCACAGATACGCAGTATTTT CASSVGALPTDTQYF
TRBJ1-1 . TRBV14 . TGTGCCAGCAGCCAAGTGGCGACTAGGCGCACTGAAGCTTTCTTT CASSQVATRRTEAFF
TRBJ2-1 . TRBV11-3 . TGTGCCAGCAGCCCCCGAGGAGGGATCTCCTACAATGAGCAGTTCTTC CASSPRGGISYNEQFF